This T cell receptor beta chain was found in a study of blood T cells in healthy people across ages. A note on this clonotype: Its antigen is unidentified.

Trimming pared 2 bases from V and 0 bases from J, leaving 14 bases between. CDR1 is KGHSH and CDR2 is LQKENI in the germline V gene. The CDR3 totals 16 residues. Findings of the study overall: Expanded clonotype changes were possibly confounded by unknown donor CMV status.

Healthy individuals of Caucasian origin from Russia, aged roughly 6 to 95, served as donors. Each donor had around 9.8 milliliters of peripheral blood drawn. Primers used in a second PCR of about 6 to 11 cycles were a sample-barcoded 5' primer and a J-beta primer mix. TCRdb itself ran the 5' RACE reads through MiXCR, one entry per CDR3 protein. The table includes some 290,000 distinct CDR3 sequences, 25% to 30% detected once. Specimen: blood. The rearrangement joins TRBV18 to TRBJ2-7; D ambiguous. The clonotype comes from a woman in her seventies in good health. The CDR3 nucleotides read TGTGCCAGCTCACCAACCCGACGAGGAAGCTCCTACGAGCAGTACTTC. Protein: CASSPTRRGSSYEQYF. The full variable domain, with the rest looked up from reference TRBV18 and TRBJ2-7, is NAGVMQNPRHLVRRRGQEARLRCSPMKGHSHVYWYRQLPEEGLKFMVYLQKENIIDESGMPKERFSAEFPKEGPSILRIQQVVRGDSAAYFCASSPTRRGSSYEQYFGPGTRLTVT.